These 32 T cell receptor beta chains were all obtained from the same sample, sequenced in a study of tumor-infiltrating lymphocytes in primary liver carcinoma. With a constant-region primer, TCR beta cDNA was made from approximately 500 ng of total RNA. Libraries of TCR beta came from three nested multiplex PCR rounds with slightly modified ARM-PCR. TRBV1-TRBV30 forward primers paired with a C-beta reverse primer drove the first two PCR rounds, about 10 cycles each. Each CDR3 protein is one row after TCRdb ran MiXCR on the multiplex PCR reads. The repertoire has 250,000 to 400,000 distinct CDR3 sequences, roughly two thirds of them found once; the top ten carry 9%. Unsorted whole blood served as the source of blood RNA, and germline DNA was extracted as well. The sample comprised peripheral blood. These receptor sequences come from a man aged 35 to 55 with primary liver carcinoma and hepatitis B virus infection.

For this clonotype: Possible read error: a much larger clone is one base away. The CDR3 coding sequence is TGCGCCAGCAGCCAAGGGAGCGGAGGCCCCTACGAGCAGTACTTC. As protein: CASSQGSGGPYEQYF. The chain links TRBV4-3 to TRBJ2-7, with D maybe TRBD2 (5 bases). Trimming removed 1 base at V and 2 bases at J, with 12 bases between. The CDR3 length is 15 residues. Per the germline V gene, CDR1 is LGHNA and CDR2 is YSLEER.

On this clonotype: The junction does not match germline at one end; this may be a read error. The rearrangement links TRBV28 to TRBJ2-7; TRBD2 matches 8 bases. Germline CDR1 reads MDHEN; CDR2 reads SYDVKM. This CDR3 is built from 14 residues. The CDR3 region is CAALRAGVSYEQYF. The CDR3 DNA sequence: TGTGCCGCCCTACGAGCGGGAGTGTCCTATGAGCAGTACTTC.

With respect to this clonotype: Mismatch with germline at one junction end may stem from a read error. This sequence joins TRBV5-4 and TRBJ2-5, with D perhaps matching TRBD1 (5 bases). Germline V gene data show CDR1 as SGHNT and CDR2 as YYREEE (reference sequence). The CDR3 contains 13 residues. As DNA, the CDR3 is TGTGTCAGCAGCTTAGGACATAAAGAGACCCAGTACTTC. It specifies CVSSLGHKETQYF.

This chain uses TRBV24-1 with TRBJ2-3, with 9 bases that match TRBD1. This CDR3 spans 15 amino acids. Germline trimming cut 4 bases from V and 2 bases from J; bases unmatched to any gene: 3. The germline CDR1 and CDR2 sequences are KGHDR and SFDVKD. The CDR3 is CATSDWDRVTDTQYF. Here the CDR3 DNA reads TGTGCCACCAGTGACTGGGACAGGGTCACAGATACGCAGTATTTT.

For this clonotype: A much larger clone lies one base from this, so it may be a read error. The chain recombines TRBV6-2 or TRBV6-3 with TRBJ2-7; D uncertain. Trimming stripped 0 bases from V and 2 bases from J, with 14 bases between. From germline, CDR1 is MNHEY and CDR2 SVGEGT. The CDR3 contains 16 residues. Written as DNA, the CDR3 is TGTGCCAGCAGTTACTCCCCCAGCAGGAGCGCCTACGAGCAGTACTTC. The encoded protein is CASSYSPSRSAYEQYF.

Remarks on this clonotype: An end of the junction does not agree with germline; a read error may underlie this. The J gene is TRBJ1-1, the V gene TRBV10-3; possible D gene TRBD1, 6 bases. Germline values: CDR1 ENHRY, CDR2 SYGVKD. The CDR3 is 15 residues long. The CDR3 DNA reads TGTGCCATCAGTGGTTTAGGAGGGGGGACCATTGAAGTTTTCTTT. Translated, it gives CAISGLGGGTIEVFF.

As to this clonotype: It may be a read error: a sequence one base away is much more abundant. The rearrangement joins TRBV12-3 or TRBV12-4 to TRBJ2-2, with 14 bases that match TRBD2. The CDR3 covers 17 residues. The CDR3 nucleotides are TGTGCCAGCACCCACTGGACTAGCGGGAGGAACATCGGGGAGCTGTTTTTT. Its translation: CASTHWTSGRNIGELFF.

Regarding this clonotype: One junction end disagrees with the germline gene, perhaps due to a read error. The V and J genes are TRBV5-6 and TRBJ2-1, with D perhaps matching TRBD2 (6 bases). This CDR3 has 16 amino acids. CDR1 SGHDT and CDR2 YYEEEE come from the germline V gene. In DNA, the CDR3 is TGTGCCAGCAGCTTGTCCGTGGGAGGCTTCTACAATGAGCTGTTCTTC. This gives the protein CASSLSVGGFYNELFF.

For this clonotype: One junction end disagrees with the germline gene, perhaps due to a read error. V usage is TRBV11-3 and J usage is TRBJ1-4, with 7 bases that match TRBD1. The CDR3 length is 16 residues. The germline CDR1 and CDR2 sequences are SGHNT and YENEEA. CDR3 sequence (DNA): TGTGCCAGCAGCTTTCGGACAGGTGCAACTAATGGAAAACTGTTTTTT. Its protein is CASSFRTGATNGKLFF. Combining the CDR3 with reference TRBV11-3 and TRBJ1-4 gives the whole variable domain EAGVVQSPRYKIIEKKQPVAFWCNPISGHNTLYWYLQNLGQGPELLIRYENEEAVDDSQLPKDRFSAERLKGVDSTLKIQPAELGDSAVYLCASSFRTGATNGKLFFGSGTQLSVL.

There are a few counts of this clonotype. The chain links TRBV30 to TRBJ2-2; 7 positions match TRBD1. This CDR3 has 14 residues. Trimming took 3 bases from V and 2 from J; bases not matched to a gene: 3. The germline V gene has CDR1 GTSNPN and CDR2 SVGIG (reference sequence). In DNA form, the CDR3 reads TGTGCCTGGAGCGGGACAGCAAACACCGGGGAGCTGTTTTTT. It encodes CAWSGTANTGELFF.

This clonotype was picked up a small number of times. V gene TRBV5-4 combines with J gene TRBJ2-7; 9 bases are shared with TRBD2. CDR3 length equals 14 residues. The V gene's germline CDR1 is SGHNT and CDR2 YYREEE (reference sequence). J gave up 4 bases and V 0 bases, and 2 bases lay outside the gene matches. CDR3 loop: CASSLGLAEYEQYF. The CDR3, as DNA: TGTGCCAGCAGCTTGGGACTAGCGGAATACGAGCAGTACTTC.

Concerning this clonotype itself: This may be a read error: a much more frequent sequence differs by one nucleotide. J is TRBJ1-6 and V is TRBV4-2, with D possibly being TRBD1 (5 bases). The CDR3 totals 16 residues. Looked up from germline, CDR1 is LGHNA and CDR2 is YNFKEQ. V shed 0 bases and J shed 9 bases, with 15 bases lying between them. The CDR3 region has the DNA TGTGCCAGCAGCCAAGATTTCCGGCAGAGGGGTTCACCCCTCCACTTT. Protein sequence: CASSQDFRQRGSPLHF.

Of note for this clonotype: A read error is possible here, since a much larger clone lies one base away. V usage is TRBV13 and J usage is TRBJ2-7; D perhaps matches TRBD2 (6 bases). The V end was cut by 4 bases, the J end by 5 bases, with 12 bases between. CDR1 is PRHDT, CDR2 FYEKMQ, per germline (reference sequence). This CDR3 contains 13 residues. DNA for the CDR3: TGTGCCAGCAGCTCTAGCGAGAATAACGAGCAGTACTTC. The encoded protein is CASSSSENNEQYF.

The chain is built from TRBV6-2 or TRBV6-3 and TRBJ2-5, with a tentative D call TRBD1 (6 bases). Germline values: CDR1 MNHEY, CDR2 SVGEGT. The V gene lost 2 bases and the J gene lost 4 bases, with 20 bases spanning the gap. This CDR3 has 17 residues. CDR3 loop: CASSYPISGAQLETQYF. The CDR3 DNA sequence: TGTGCCAGCAGTTACCCAATCTCAGGGGCCCAGTTAGAGACCCAGTACTTC.

Of note for this clonotype: No DNA is shown, since the ends of the CDR3 on it are uncertain; the CDR3 is the one TCRdb lists. V and J are TRBV5-4 and TRBJ2-1; the D call in the table, TRBD2, was not verified against the DNA. Both ends counted, the CDR3 spans 15 residues. Per the germline V gene, CDR1 is SGHNT and CDR2 is YYREEE (reference sequence). The CDR3 loop is CARSFGVAGGNEQSF.

Concerning this clonotype itself: The junction differs from germline at one of its ends, possibly a read error. The chain carries TRBV5-5 and TRBJ1-4, with D perhaps TRBD1 (5 bases). This CDR3 spans 16 amino acids. In germline, CDR1 is SGHKS, CDR2 YYEKEE (reference sequence). The chain's CDR3 is CASSLGLGPTNEKLFF. The CDR3 nucleotides are TGCGCCAGCAGCTTGGGTTTGGGGCCCACTAATGAAAAACTGTTTTTT.

As for this clonotype: A single base separates this from a much larger clone, so it may be a read error. The J gene is TRBJ2-3, the V gene TRBV28; 10 bases map to TRBD2. Germline loops: CDR1 MDHEN, CDR2 SYDVKM. After removal of 8 bases from V and 7 bases from J, the junction contained 15 bases not matched to a gene. The CDR3 contains 16 residues. CDR3 residues: CASGLGAGGEGYTQYF. Here the CDR3 DNA reads TGTGCCAGCGGGCTAGGAGCGGGAGGGGAAGGGTATACGCAGTATTTT.

The chain has TRBV12-3 or TRBV12-4 and TRBJ2-7, with a tentative D call TRBD2 (5 bases). V dropped 3 bases and J dropped 4 bases, with 13 bases sitting between them. This CDR3 spans 14 amino acids. CDR3 residues: CASSFGRTGYEQYF. As DNA, the CDR3 is TGTGCCAGCAGTTTCGGACGGACGGGGTACGAGCAGTACTTC.

This clonotype appeared a few times. J is TRBJ2-2 and V is TRBV5-1; D gene uncertain. In germline, CDR1 is SGHRS, CDR2 YFSETQ. This CDR3 is built from 14 residues. The ends were cut back, 2 bases at V and 1 base at J, with 6 bases in the middle. CDR3 loop: CASSLHGNTGELFF. CDR3 DNA: TGCGCCAGCAGCTTACACGGGAACACCGGGGAGCTGTTTTTT.

This clonotype is a singleton in its sample. A much larger clone lies a single base off, so this may be a read error. The chain links TRBV6-1 to TRBJ1-2, with 9 bases lining up with TRBD1. In germline, CDR1 is MNHNS, CDR2 SASEGT. This CDR3 is built from 13 residues. With 11 bases clipped from V and 5 bases from J, the junction kept 9 bases outside the gene matches. The CDR3 nucleotides are TGTGCCTGCGACAGGGGGGGAATGTATGGCTACACCTTC. Translating gives CACDRGGMYGYTF.

This clonotype showed up just once. This sequence may be a read error, since a much larger clone differs from it by one base. V usage is TRBV6-1 and J usage is TRBJ1-5; TRBD1 is a possible D gene (6 bases). CDR3 size: 15 residues. The germline gives CDR1 MNHNS, CDR2 SASEGT. V was shortened by 6 bases and J by 4 bases, with 16 bases between the two germline ends. The CDR3, as DNA: TGTGCCAGCAGATGGGGACATGGAGGAAATCAGCCCCAGCATTTT. It yields the protein CASRWGHGGNQPQHF.

Comment on this clonotype: A junction boundary mismatches the germline segment, possibly from a read error. The rearrangement joins TRBV11-1 to TRBJ2-1, with unresolved D. From germline, CDR1 is SGHAT and CDR2 FQDESV (reference sequence). This CDR3 region has 13 residues. The CDR3 reads CASSAESYNELFF. CDR3 bases: TGTGCCAGCAGCGCGGAGTCCTACAATGAGCTGTTCTTC. The complete variable domain, with remaining parts taken from reference TRBV11-1 and TRBJ2-1, reads EAEVAQSPRYKITEKSQAVAFWCDPISGHATLYWYRQILGQGPELLVQFQDESVVDDSQLPKDRFSAERLKGVDSTLKIQPAELGDSAMYLCASSAESYNELFFGPGTRLTVL.

As concerns this clonotype: The DNA is omitted, as the CDR3 cannot be located on it reliably, and the CDR3 follows TCRdb's listing. J is TRBJ2-2 and V is TRBV11-3; the table's D gene call, TRBD1, was not cross checked with the DNA. The CDR3 is 13 residues long, ends included. Germline CDR1 SGHNT, CDR2 YENEEA. Here the CDR3 reads CASSLGDHGSCFF.

On this clonotype itself: At one of its ends the junction is not consistent with the germline gene, which may arise from a read error. The chain recombines TRBV6-5 with TRBJ1-6, with 9 positions matching TRBD1. The CDR3 contains 15 residues. CDR1 MNHEY and CDR2 SVGAGI come from the germline V gene. CDR3 amino acids: CASNSGTGNNSPLLF. CDR3 coding DNA: TGTGCCAGCAACTCCGGGACAGGGAACAATTCACCCCTCCTCTTT.

This chain joins TRBV5-1 and TRBJ1-1; D gene unclear. The V end was cut by 1 base, the J end by 2 bases, with 9 bases between. Germline V CDR1 and CDR2: SGHRS, YFSETQ. The CDR3 has 14 residues. Here the CDR3 DNA reads TGCGCCAGCAGCTTGTACGATGCTAACACTGAAGCTTTCTTT. Residues: CASSLYDANTEAFF.

About this clonotype: A read error may be the cause here, since a much bigger clone is one base away. The chain combines TRBV4-1 with TRBJ1-3; TRBD1 is a possible D gene (5 bases). Trimming removed 6 bases at V and 4 bases at J, with 16 bases between. The CDR3 spans 15 residues. The V gene's germline CDR1 is MGHRA and CDR2 YSYEKL. Here the CDR3 DNA reads TGCGCCAGCAGGGATAGAGCAGGGTCAGGAAACACCATATATTTT. Amino acid sequence: CASRDRAGSGNTIYF.

The table lists this clonotype with a count of one. Compared with germline, one end of the junction differs, possibly owing to a read error. The genes are TRBV12-3 or TRBV12-4 and TRBJ2-7, with D possibly matching TRBD2 (6 bases). The CDR3 has 15 residues. This chain's CDR3 is CASSLGLAQSYEQCF. CDR3 DNA sequence: TGTGCCAGCAGTTTAGGCCTAGCGCAATCCTACGAGCAGTGCTTC.

As concerns this clonotype: A single base separates this from a much larger clone, so it may be a read error. The V and J genes are TRBV4-1 and TRBJ2-3; TRBD2 agrees at 12 bases. J gave up 0 bases and V 5 bases, and 9 bases lay outside the gene matches. Germline CDR1 reads MGHRA; CDR2 reads YSYEKL. The CDR3 has 18 residues. CDR3 sequence (DNA): TGCGCCAGCAGCACCCTAGCGGGAGGGGTCGGTAGCACAGATACGCAGTATTTT. It is translated as CASSTLAGGVGSTDTQYF.

Worth noting for this clonotype: A much larger clone lies one base from this, so it may be a read error. The V gene is TRBV10-1, the J gene TRBJ1-1; TRBD1 is a possible D gene (5 bases). CDR3 size: 14 residues. Trimming stripped 0 bases from V and 6 bases from J, with 11 bases between. Looked up from germline, CDR1 is WNHNN and CDR2 is SYGVQD (reference sequence). The CDR3 bases are TGCGCCAGCAGTGAGTCCGGGACTGACCCTGAAGCTTTCTTT. This codes for CASSESGTDPEAFF.

The chain recombines TRBV6-1 with TRBJ2-5; 9 bases line up with TRBD1. V shed 7 bases and J 8 bases; nucleotides not matched to a gene: 11. The CDR3 contains 14 residues. Germline CDR1 MNHNS, CDR2 SASEGT. CDR3 in amino acids: CASTQGNRGRTQYF. The CDR3 DNA reads TGTGCCAGCACTCAAGGGAACAGGGGGCGAACCCAGTACTTC.

Regarding this clonotype: At one boundary the junction diverges from the germline segment, which might be a read error. V and J are TRBV29-1 and TRBJ1-1; a possible D gene is TRBD1 (6 bases). Germline values: CDR1 SQVTM, CDR2 ANQGSEA. The length of the CDR3 is 15 residues. CDR3 sequence reads: CSVEGGWGINTEAFF. Written as DNA, the CDR3 is TGTAGCGTCGAGGGGGGCTGGGGTATCAACACTGAAGCTTTCTTT.

The genes are TRBV11-1 and TRBJ2-7, with 9 bases aligning to TRBD2. V dropped 6 bases and J dropped 2; count of bases not matched to a gene: 8. The CDR3 is made up of 15 amino acids. Germline V lookup: CDR1 SGHAT, CDR2 FQDESV (reference sequence). The CDR3 region is CASSLRLAETYEQYF. Here the CDR3 DNA reads TGTGCCAGCAGTTTAAGACTAGCGGAAACCTACGAGCAGTACTTC.